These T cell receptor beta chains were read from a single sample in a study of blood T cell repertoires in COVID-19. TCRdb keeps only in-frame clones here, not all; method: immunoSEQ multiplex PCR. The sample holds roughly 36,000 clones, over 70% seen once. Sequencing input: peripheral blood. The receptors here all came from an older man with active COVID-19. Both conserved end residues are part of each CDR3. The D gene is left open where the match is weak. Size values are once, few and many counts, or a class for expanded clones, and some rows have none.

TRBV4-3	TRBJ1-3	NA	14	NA	CASSPSRLRNTIYF	TGCGCCAGCAGCCCCTCGAGGCTAAGAAACACCATATATTTT
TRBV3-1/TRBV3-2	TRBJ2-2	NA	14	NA	CASSFMGVTGELFF	TGTGCCAGCAGCTTCATGGGAGTCACCGGGGAGCTGTTTTTT
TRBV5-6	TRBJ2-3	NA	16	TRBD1	CASSHGTGASTDTQYF	TGTGCCAGCAGCCACGGGACAGGGGCGTCAACAGATACGCAGTATTTT
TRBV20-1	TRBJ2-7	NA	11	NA	CSATGTYEQYF	TGCAGTGCTACGGGGACATACGAGCAGTACTTC
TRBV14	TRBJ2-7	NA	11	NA	CASSQRYEQYF	TGTGCCAGCAGCCAGAGATACGAGCAGTACTTC
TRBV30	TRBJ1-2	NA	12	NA	CAWSREHYGYTF	TGTGCCTGGAGTAGGGAGCACTATGGCTACACCTTC
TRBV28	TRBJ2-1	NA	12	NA	CASSLRGYEQFF	TGTGCCAGCAGTTTAAGGGGGTATGAGCAGTTCTTC
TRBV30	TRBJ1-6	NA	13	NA	CAWSVSQNSPLHF	TGTGCCTGGAGTGTTTCGCAGAATTCACCCCTCCACTTT
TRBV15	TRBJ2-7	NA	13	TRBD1	CATSGDRRHEQYF	TGTGCCACCAGCGGGGACAGGAGGCACGAGCAGTACTTC
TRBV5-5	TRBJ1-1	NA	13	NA	CASKVYVNTEAFF	TGTGCCAGTAAAGTCTATGTGAACACTGAAGCTTTCTTT
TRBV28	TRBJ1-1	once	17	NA	CATRPGGTGYGYTEAFF	TGTGCCACCCGACCGGGAGGGACTGGGTATGGGTACACTGAAGCTTTCTTT
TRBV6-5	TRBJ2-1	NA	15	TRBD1	CASTNPGQAYNEQFF	TGTGCCAGCACTAACCCGGGACAGGCTTACAATGAGCAGTTCTTC
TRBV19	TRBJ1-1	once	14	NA	CASRGFRWGTEAFF	TGTGCCAGTAGGGGCTTTCGTTGGGGCACTGAAGCTTTTTTT
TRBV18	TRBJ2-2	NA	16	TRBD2	CASSQTSGVNTGELFF	TGTGCCAGCTCACAGACTAGCGGGGTGAACACCGGGGAGCTGTTTTTT
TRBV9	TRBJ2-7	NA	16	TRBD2	CASSVTGLAATYEQYF	TGTGCCAGCAGCGTAACGGGACTAGCGGCAACCTACGAGCAGTACTTC
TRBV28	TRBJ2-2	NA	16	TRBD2	CASSHSGKRVTGELFF	TGTGCCAGCAGTCATAGCGGGAAACGGGTCACCGGGGAGCTGTTTTTT
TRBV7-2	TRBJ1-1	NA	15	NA	CASSTRSGPNTEAFF	TGTGCCAGCAGTACACGGTCAGGGCCTAACACTGAAGCTTTCTTT
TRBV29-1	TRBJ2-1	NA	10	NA	CSVGAPEQFF	TGCAGCGTTGGCGCCCCTGAGCAGTTCTTC
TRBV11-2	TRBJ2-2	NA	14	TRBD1	CASSRDRRVGELFF	TGTGCCAGCAGCCGGGACAGGCGTGTCGGGGAGCTGTTTTTT
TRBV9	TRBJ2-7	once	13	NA	CASSPGIAYEQYF	TGTGCCAGCAGCCCCGGGATAGCCTACGAGCAGTACTTC
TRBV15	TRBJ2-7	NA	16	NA	CATSRGFESPPSEQYF	TGTGCCACCAGCAGAGGGTTCGAGTCTCCTCCGAGCGAGCAGTACTTC
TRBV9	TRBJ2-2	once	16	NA	CASSVTGRGNTGELFF	TGTGCCAGCAGCGTAACAGGGAGGGGCAACACCGGGGAGCTGTTTTTT
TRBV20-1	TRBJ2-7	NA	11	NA	CSARQGNEQYF	TGCAGTGCTAGACAGGGGAACGAGCAGTACTTC
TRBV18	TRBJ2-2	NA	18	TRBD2	CASSPPALSGSGGGELFF	TGTGCCAGCTCACCACCGGCTCTGAGCGGGAGCGGCGGCGGGGAGCTGTTTTTT
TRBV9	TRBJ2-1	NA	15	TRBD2	CASSGTGTSYNEQFF	TGTGCCAGCAGCGGAACCGGGACTAGCTACAATGAGCAGTTCTTC
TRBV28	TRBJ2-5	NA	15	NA	CASSFAAGVQETQYF	TGTGCCAGCAGTTTCGCGGCAGGGGTACAAGAGACCCAGTACTTC
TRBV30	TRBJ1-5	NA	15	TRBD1	CAWSRPGQYNQPQHF	TGTGCCTGGAGTCGACCGGGACAGTACAATCAGCCCCAGCATTTT
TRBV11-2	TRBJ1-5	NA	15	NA	CASSLGALSNQPQHF	TGTGCCAGCAGCTTAGGGGCACTTAGCAATCAGCCCCAGCATTTT
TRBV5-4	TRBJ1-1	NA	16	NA	CASSLGQFSMNTEAFF	TGTGCCAGCAGCTTGGGGCAGTTTAGCATGAACACTGAAGCTTTCTTT
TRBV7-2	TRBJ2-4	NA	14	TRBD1	CASSPRTGDGIQYF	TGTGCCAGCAGCCCACGCACAGGGGATGGCATTCAGTACTTC
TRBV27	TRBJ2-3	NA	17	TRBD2	CASSPSTLAGPTDTQYF	TGTGCCAGCAGTCCCTCTACACTAGCGGGACCCACAGATACGCAGTATTTT
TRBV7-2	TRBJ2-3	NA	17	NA	CASSRKGGATSTDTQYF	TGTGCCAGCAGCAGAAAGGGAGGAGCGACTAGCACAGATACGCAGTATTTT
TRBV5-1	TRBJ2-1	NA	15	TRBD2	CASSYSSGSSDEQFF	TGCGCCAGCAGCTATTCTAGCGGGTCCTCGGATGAGCAGTTCTTC
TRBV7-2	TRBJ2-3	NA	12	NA	CASRVLESTQYF	TGTGCCAGCAGGGTCCTGGAGTCTACGCAGTATTTT
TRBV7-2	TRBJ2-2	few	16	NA	CASSPMPGQNTGELFF	TGTGCCAGCAGCCCAATGCCGGGACAGAACACCGGGGAGCTGTTTTTT
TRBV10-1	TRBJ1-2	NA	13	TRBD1	CASSRDRDFGYTF	TGCGCCAGCAGCCGGGACAGGGATTTCGGCTACACCTTC
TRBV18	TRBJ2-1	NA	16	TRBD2	CASSPGTSGSYNEQFF	TGTGCCAGCTCACCGGGGACTAGCGGATCCTACAATGAGCAGTTCTTC
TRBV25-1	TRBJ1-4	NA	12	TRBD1	CASRRDSQRLFF	TGTGCCAGCAGAAGGGACAGTCAACGACTGTTTTTT
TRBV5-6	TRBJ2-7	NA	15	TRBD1	CASSLGVRGSYEQYF	TGTGCCAGCAGCTTGGGGGTCAGGGGGAGCTACGAGCAGTACTTC
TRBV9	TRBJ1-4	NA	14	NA	CASSVGSGDEKLFF	TGTGCCAGCAGCGTCGGAAGCGGGGATGAAAAACTGTTTTTT
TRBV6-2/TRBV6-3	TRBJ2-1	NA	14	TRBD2	CASSPSGSGGKEFF	TGTGCCAGCAGCCCTAGCGGGAGTGGTGGTAAGGAGTTCTTC
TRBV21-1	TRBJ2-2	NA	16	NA	CASARDRGCHTGELFF	TGTGCCAGCGCCCGGGACAGGGGGTGTCACACCGGGGAGCTGTTTTTT
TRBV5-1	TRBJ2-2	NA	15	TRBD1	CASSSDRGNTGELFF	TGCGCCAGCAGCTCGGACAGGGGAAACACCGGGGAGCTGTTTTTT
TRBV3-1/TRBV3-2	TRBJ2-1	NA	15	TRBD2	CASTPSGSSYNEQFF	TGTGCCAGCACACCTAGCGGGAGCTCCTACAATGAGCAGTTCTTC
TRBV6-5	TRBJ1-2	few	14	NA	CASSYRYGTDGYTF	TGTGCCAGCTCTTATAGGTACGGGACTGATGGCTACACCTTC
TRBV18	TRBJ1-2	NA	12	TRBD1	CASSEQGQGYTF	TGTGCCAGCTCCGAACAGGGGCAGGGCTACACCTTC
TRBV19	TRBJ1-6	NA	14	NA	CASNPGGGAAPLHF	TGTGCCAGTAACCCTGGGGGGGGCGCGGCACCCCTCCACTTT
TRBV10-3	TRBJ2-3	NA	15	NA	CAISGERSSTDTQYF	TGTGCCATCAGTGGGGAGCGGAGCAGCACAGATACGCAGTATTTT
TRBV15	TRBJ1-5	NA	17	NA	CATSRDRGAGHVQPQHF	TGTGCCACCAGCAGAGACCGGGGGGCAGGGCACGTCCAGCCCCAGCATTTT
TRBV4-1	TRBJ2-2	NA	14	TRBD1	CASSLGQGDGELFF	TGCGCCAGCAGCCTTGGACAGGGTGACGGGGAGCTGTTTTTT
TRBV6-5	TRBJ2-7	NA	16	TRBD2	CASSYSGGLGLYEQYF	TGTGCCAGCAGTTACTCGGGGGGACTAGGGCTCTACGAGCAGTACTTC
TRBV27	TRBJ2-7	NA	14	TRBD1	CASSFRDSLYEQYF	TGTGCCAGCAGTTTTCGGGACAGCTTATACGAGCAGTACTTC
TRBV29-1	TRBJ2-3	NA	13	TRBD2	CSVAGGGTDTQYF	TGCAGCGTTGCGGGGGGAGGCACAGATACGCAGTATTTT
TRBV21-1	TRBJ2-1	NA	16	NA	CASSKVVCGRRNEQFF	TGTGCCAGCAGCAAAGTTGTCTGTGGGCGACGGAATGAGCAGTTCTTC
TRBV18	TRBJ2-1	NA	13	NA	CASSPALGSEQFF	TGTGCCAGCTCACCTGCCCTCGGTAGTGAGCAGTTCTTC
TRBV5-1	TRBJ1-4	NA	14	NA	CASSTGEILEKLFF	TGCGCCAGCAGTACGGGTGAAATTTTGGAAAAACTGTTTTTT
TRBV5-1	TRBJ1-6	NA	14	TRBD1	CASSSGTGVSPLHF	TGCGCCAGCAGCTCTGGGACAGGGGTTTCACCCCTCCACTTT
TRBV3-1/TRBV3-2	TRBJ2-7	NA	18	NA	CASSQELAGPVQPYEQYF	TGTGCCAGCAGCCAGGAGTTGGCGGGACCCGTCCAACCCTACGAGCAGTACTTC